What follows are 8 T cell receptor beta chains derived from one specimen sequenced in a study of blood T cell repertoires in COVID-19. Sequencing was performed with immunoSEQ multiplex PCR; in TCRdb, only in-frame clones are kept and a portion is missing. The top ten hold about 2.3% of the sample, which has 150,000 to 250,000 clones, around 87% seen once. Sequencing was performed on PBMCs or T cells enriched from blood (not recorded which). Receptors originate from a woman in her 30s who had recovered from COVID-19.

The J gene is TRBJ1-2, the V gene TRBV6-1, with a weak D call TRBD1 (5 bases). CDR1 MNHNS and CDR2 SASEGT come from the germline V gene. With 0 bases removed from V and 0 bases from J, the gap between germline ends came to 8 bases. The length of the CDR3 is 15 residues. The CDR3 nucleotides read TGTGCCAGCAGTGAAGCGCTAGGGGCTAACTATGGCTACACCTTC. Protein: CASSEALGANYGYTF.

The gene calls are TRBV6-2 or TRBV6-3 and TRBJ2-3, with D possibly being TRBD1 (5 bases). The V gene's germline CDR1 is MNHEY and CDR2 SVGEGT. The CDR3 runs 16 residues. The V end lost 2 bases, the J end lost 5 bases, and 17 bases lay between the germline ends. CDR3 protein: CASSYRKGRLVDTQYF. Written as DNA, the CDR3 is TGTGCCAGCAGTTACAGAAAGGGGCGGTTGGTAGATACGCAGTATTTT.

The chain links TRBV6-2 or TRBV6-3 to TRBJ1-1; no firm D call. The ends were cut back, 3 bases at V and 0 bases at J, with 11 bases in the middle. Germline assignment: CDR1 MNHEY and CDR2 SVGEGT. This CDR3 comprises 15 residues. The CDR3 reads CASSYGRTLNTEAFF. The CDR3 bases are TGTGCCAGCAGTTATGGCAGAACGCTGAACACTGAAGCTTTCTTT.

The V call is TRBV14, the J call TRBJ1-6, with D possibly being TRBD1 (6 bases). The CDR3 runs to 17 residues. Trimming removed 5 bases at V and 0 bases at J, with 14 bases between. CDR1 and CDR2 from the germline V gene are SGHDN and FVKESK. CDR3 protein: CASSRDTGFSYNSPLHF. The CDR3 nucleotides read TGTGCCAGCAGCAGGGACACGGGTTTCTCCTATAATTCACCCCTCCACTTT.

The genes are TRBV6-5 and TRBJ1-2; 7 bases align to TRBD1. Germline CDR1 is MNHEY and CDR2 is SVGAGI. There are 16 residues in the CDR3. After removal of 2 bases from V and 0 bases from J, the junction contained 6 bases not matched to a gene. In DNA, the CDR3 is TGTGCCAGCAGTTACGGAGGGGGCGAAACTAACTATGGCTACACCTTC. It yields the protein CASSYGGGETNYGYTF.

The chain employs TRBV4-3 and TRBJ1-4; D is ambiguous. Germline V CDR1 and CDR2: LGHNA, YSLEER. CDR3 length: 14 residues. Trimming stripped 0 bases from V and 5 bases from J, with 7 bases between. CDR3 amino acids: CASSQEGGNEKLFF. CDR3 coding DNA: TGCGCCAGCAGCCAAGAGGGAGGGAATGAAAAACTGTTTTTT.

The CDR3 DNA reads as TGTGCCAGCAGCGATCCGGGAGGAGCTTTCTTT. Translated, it gives CASSDPGGAFF. This chain connects TRBV6-5 to TRBJ1-1, with no clear D. Germline V gene data show CDR1 as MNHEY and CDR2 as SVGAGI. The CDR3 spans 11 residues. The V end lost 6 bases, the J end lost 10 bases, and 12 bases lay between the germline ends.

The V call is TRBV11-3, the J call TRBJ2-3, with 10 bases that match TRBD2. In germline, CDR1 is SGHNT, CDR2 YENEEA. This CDR3 region has 16 residues. J lost 3 bases, V lost 6 bases, and 9 bases had no gene match. This chain's CDR3 is CASRGGPSGSTDTQYF. CDR3 sequence (DNA): TGTGCCAGCAGAGGGGGGCCTAGCGGGAGTACAGATACGCAGTATTTT.